What follows describes a single T cell receptor beta chain. Its antigen is currently unknown. The data were taken from a study of OX40 agonist ivuxolimab in advanced cancers. Study-wide background: Partial responses occurred in Three dose-escalation patients, one with hepatocellular carcinoma and two with cutaneous melanoma.

TCRdb's copy holds only in-frame clones and misses some; the assay was immunoSEQ multiplex PCR. The data contain tens of thousands of clones, 80% of them singletons. General study points: In the 0.1 to 3.0 mg/kg range, CD4+ and CD8+ blood T cells had expanded clonally by week 6. CD8+ T cells were the subset that, on average, had more expanded clones than CD4+.

CDR3 length: 16 residues. CDR1 is SGHAT and CDR2 is FQNNGV in the germline V gene. J lost 5 bases, V lost 5 bases, and 14 bases had no gene match. The TCR was taken from an adult with an advanced solid tumor such as melanoma, head and neck, liver or kidney cancer. The V gene is TRBV11-2, the J gene TRBJ2-7; 8 bases map to TRBD2. The sequencing here drew on CD4+ or CD8+ T cells sorted from blood, taken in a trial of the OX40 agonist ivuxolimab. CDR3 DNA: TGTGCCAGCAGCGGGTTCAATAGCGGGGTGGTTAACGAGCAGTACGTC. This codes for CASSGFNSGVVNEQYV.